The 10 T cell receptor beta chains listed next were all sequenced from one sample in a study of T cell responses to AZD1222 COVID-19 vaccine. Only in-frame clones appear in the TCRdb table, and some are missing; sequencing was by immunoSEQ multiplex PCR. This table holds over 150,000 clones, about 83% found once. The sample in question was peripheral blood, obtained 28 days after the second AZD1222 dose. These receptor sequences come from an adult who received the AZD1222 COVID-19 vaccine.

This chain uses TRBV7-2 with TRBJ2-1; D not certain. V shed 0 bases and J shed 8 bases, with 11 bases lying between them. In germline, CDR1 is SGHTA, CDR2 FQGNSA. This CDR3 spans 14 amino acids. The CDR3 here is CASSLASAPHEQFF. CDR3 bases: TGTGCCAGCAGCTTAGCGTCAGCTCCCCATGAGCAGTTCTTC. The variable domain in full, with the rest retrieved from reference TRBV7-2 and TRBJ2-1, is GAGVSQSPSNKVTEKGKDVELRCDPISGHTALYWYRQSLGQGLEFLIYFQGNSAPDKSGLPSDRFSAERTGGSVSTLTIQRTQQEDSAVYLCASSLASAPHEQFFGPGTRLTVL.

The rearrangement joins TRBV7-2 to TRBJ2-2, with D possibly matching TRBD1 (6 bases). V was clipped by 5 bases and J by 0 bases, with 10 bases between them. This CDR3 region has 15 residues. Germline-derived CDR1 and CDR2 are SGHTA and FQGNSA. CDR3 nucleotide sequence: TGTGCCAGCAGCACGGACAGACCGAACACCGGGGAGCTGTTTTTT. This sequence encodes CASSTDRPNTGELFF.

The chain links TRBV27 to TRBJ2-7; D is unresolved. Trimming cost V 4 bases and J 5 bases, with 6 bases left between them. The CDR3 has 11 residues. Germline V gives CDR1 MNHEY, CDR2 SMNVEV (reference sequence). CDR3 region: CASSYLNEQYF. DNA of the CDR3: TGTGCCAGCAGTTATTTAAACGAGCAGTACTTC.

The chain links TRBV10-3 to TRBJ1-1, with a tentative D call TRBD1 (6 bases). This CDR3 comprises 17 residues. Trimming took off 5 bases at V and 1 base at J, with 20 bases between the two ends. Per germline, CDR1 ENHRY and CDR2 SYGVKD. CDR3 region: CAISRGGQVNSNTEAFF. In DNA, the CDR3 is TGTGCCATCAGTCGAGGGGGGCAGGTGAATTCGAACACTGAAGCTTTCTTT.

This rearrangement joins TRBV7-2 to TRBJ2-7; D possibly uses TRBD1 or TRBD2 (7 bases each). CDR1 SGHTA and CDR2 FQGNSA come from the germline V gene. The V gene lost 4 bases and the J gene lost 5 bases, with 18 bases spanning the gap. This CDR3 comprises 15 residues. CDR3 in amino acids: CASSSWEGAIDEQYF. For the CDR3, the DNA is TGTGCCAGCAGCTCATGGGAGGGGGCCATCGACGAGCAGTACTTC.

The V call is TRBV3-1 (or the pseudogene TRBV3-2), the J call TRBJ2-1, with D uncertain. V lost 4 bases to trimming and J lost 7 bases, with 8 bases between them. The CDR3 has 12 amino acids. Germline V gene sequence: CDR1 LGHDT, CDR2 YNNKEL (reference sequence). The CDR3 here is CASSLVLNEQFF. The DNA of the CDR3 is TGTGCCAGCAGCCTCGTATTAAATGAGCAGTTCTTC.

The V call is TRBV27, the J call TRBJ1-4, with a weak D call TRBD1 (6 bases). The germline V gene encodes CDR1 MNHEY and CDR2 SMNVEV (reference sequence). The CDR3 contains 16 residues. The V end was cut by 6 bases, the J end by 3 bases, with 17 bases between. The CDR3 nucleotides read TGTGCCAGCAGGTCCCCCACAGGGTCATCTAATGAAAAACTGTTTTTT. Translation gives CASRSPTGSSNEKLFF.

V is TRBV18 and J is TRBJ1-2; 7 bases are shared with TRBD1. Germline V gene lookup returns CDR1 KGHSH and CDR2 LQKENI. This CDR3 comprises 14 residues. V shed 3 bases, J shed 9 bases, and the junction held 10 bases outside the gene matches. Here the CDR3 reads CASSPRDSFWSYTF. For the CDR3, the DNA is TGTGCCAGCTCACCGCGGGACAGCTTCTGGAGCTACACCTTC.

The chain carries TRBV7-7 and TRBJ1-4; D ambiguous. V dropped 6 bases and J dropped 0 bases, with 11 bases sitting between them. From germline, CDR1 is SSHAT and CDR2 FNYEAQ (reference sequence). CDR3 size: 15 residues. CDR3 sequence: CASRPQVATNEKLFF. The CDR3 nucleotides read TGTGCCAGCAGGCCCCAGGTTGCAACTAATGAAAAACTGTTTTTT.

The J gene is TRBJ1-1, the V gene TRBV15; no reliable D call. This CDR3 region has 14 residues. The V end was cut by 2 bases, the J end by 1 base, with 8 bases between. Germline V gene sequence: CDR1 LNHNV, CDR2 YYDKDF (reference sequence). The CDR3 bases are TGTGCCACCAGCAGACCAGCGTCGAACACTGAAGCTTTCTTT. This translates into CATSRPASNTEAFF.